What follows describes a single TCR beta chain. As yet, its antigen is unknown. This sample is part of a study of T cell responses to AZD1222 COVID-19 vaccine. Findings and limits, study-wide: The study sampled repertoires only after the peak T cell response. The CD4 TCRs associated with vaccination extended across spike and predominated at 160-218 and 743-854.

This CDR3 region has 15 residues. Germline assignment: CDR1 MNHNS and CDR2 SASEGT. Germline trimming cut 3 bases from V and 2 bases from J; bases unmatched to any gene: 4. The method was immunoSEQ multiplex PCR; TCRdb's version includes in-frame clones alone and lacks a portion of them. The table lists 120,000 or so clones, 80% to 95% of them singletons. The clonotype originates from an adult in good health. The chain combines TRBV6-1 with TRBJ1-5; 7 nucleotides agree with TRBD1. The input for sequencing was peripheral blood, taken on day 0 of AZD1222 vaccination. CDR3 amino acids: CASSETGFGNQPQHF. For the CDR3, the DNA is TGTGCCAGCAGTGAGACAGGGTTTGGCAATCAGCCCCAGCATTTT.